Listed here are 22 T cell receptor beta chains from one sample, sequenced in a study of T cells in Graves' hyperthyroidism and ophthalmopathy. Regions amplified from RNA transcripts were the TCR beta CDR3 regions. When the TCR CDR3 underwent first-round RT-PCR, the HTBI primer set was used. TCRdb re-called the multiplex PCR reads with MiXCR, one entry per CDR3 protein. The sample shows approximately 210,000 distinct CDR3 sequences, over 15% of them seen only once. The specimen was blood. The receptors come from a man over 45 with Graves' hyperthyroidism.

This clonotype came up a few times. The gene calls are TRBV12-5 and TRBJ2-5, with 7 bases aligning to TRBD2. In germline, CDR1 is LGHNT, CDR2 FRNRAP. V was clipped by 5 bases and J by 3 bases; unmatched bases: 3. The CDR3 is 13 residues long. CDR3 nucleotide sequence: TGTGCTAGTGGTCCAAGCGGGGAAGAGACCCAGTACTTC. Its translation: CASGPSGEETQYF.

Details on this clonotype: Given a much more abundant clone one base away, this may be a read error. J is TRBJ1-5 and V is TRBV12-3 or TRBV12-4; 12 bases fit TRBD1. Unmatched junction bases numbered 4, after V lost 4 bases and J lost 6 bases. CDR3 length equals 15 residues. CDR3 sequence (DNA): TGTGCCAGCAGTTCGGGACAGGGGGCCGGTCAGCCCCAGCATTTT. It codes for CASSSGQGAGQPQHF.

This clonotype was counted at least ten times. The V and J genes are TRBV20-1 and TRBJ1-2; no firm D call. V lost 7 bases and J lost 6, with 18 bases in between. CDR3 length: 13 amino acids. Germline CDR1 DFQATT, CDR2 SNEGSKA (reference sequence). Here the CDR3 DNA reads TGCAGTGGAGTTTTAGGGAGCGGGGATGGCTACACCTTC. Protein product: CSGVLGSGDGYTF.

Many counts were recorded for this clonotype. The CDR3 reads CASTGVPDTQYF. In DNA form, the CDR3 reads TGTGCCAGCACGGGAGTTCCCGATACGCAGTATTTT. J is TRBJ2-3 and V is TRBV27; possible D gene TRBD2, 6 bases. Trimming took 7 bases from V and 6 from J, leaving 11 bases between them. CDR3 length: 12 residues. Germline lookup yields CDR1 MNHEY and CDR2 SMNVEV (reference sequence).

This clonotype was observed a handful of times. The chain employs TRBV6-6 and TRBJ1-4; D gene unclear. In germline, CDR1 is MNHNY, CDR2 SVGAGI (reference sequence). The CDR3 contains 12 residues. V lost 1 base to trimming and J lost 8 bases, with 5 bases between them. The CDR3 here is CASSYLAEKLFF. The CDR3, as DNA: TGTGCCAGCAGTTACTTGGCCGAAAAACTGTTTTTT.

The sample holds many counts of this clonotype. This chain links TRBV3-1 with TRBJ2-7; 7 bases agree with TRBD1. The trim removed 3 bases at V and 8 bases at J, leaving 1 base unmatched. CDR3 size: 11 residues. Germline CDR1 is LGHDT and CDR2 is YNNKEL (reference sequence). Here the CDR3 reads CASSQTGQQYF. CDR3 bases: TGTGCCAGCAGCCAGACAGGGCAGCAGTACTTC.

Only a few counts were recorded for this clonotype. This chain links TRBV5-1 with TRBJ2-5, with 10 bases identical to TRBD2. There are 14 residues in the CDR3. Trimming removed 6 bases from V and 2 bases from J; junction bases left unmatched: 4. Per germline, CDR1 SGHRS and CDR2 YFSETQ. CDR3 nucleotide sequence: TGCGCCAGCAACCTAGCGGGAGTTCAAGAGACCCAGTACTTC. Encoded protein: CASNLAGVQETQYF.

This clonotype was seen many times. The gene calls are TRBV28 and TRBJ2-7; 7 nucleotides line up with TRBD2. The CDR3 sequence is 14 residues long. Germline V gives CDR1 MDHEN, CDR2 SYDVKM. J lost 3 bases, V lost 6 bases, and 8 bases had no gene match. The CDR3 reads CASSLLAEFYEQYF. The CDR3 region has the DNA TGTGCCAGCAGCCTTCTAGCGGAGTTCTACGAGCAGTACTTC.

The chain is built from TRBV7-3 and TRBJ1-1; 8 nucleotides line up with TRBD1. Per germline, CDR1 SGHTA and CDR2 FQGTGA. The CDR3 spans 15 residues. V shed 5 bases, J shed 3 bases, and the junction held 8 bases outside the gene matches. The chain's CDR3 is CASSPMDRDDTEAFF. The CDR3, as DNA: TGTGCCAGCAGCCCCATGGACAGGGATGACACTGAAGCTTTCTTT.

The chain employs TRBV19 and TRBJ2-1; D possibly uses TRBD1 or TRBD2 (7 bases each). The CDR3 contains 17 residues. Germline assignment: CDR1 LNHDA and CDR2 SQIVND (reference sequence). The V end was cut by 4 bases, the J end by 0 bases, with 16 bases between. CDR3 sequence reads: CASSRYRGGSSYNEQFF. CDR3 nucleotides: TGTGCCAGTAGTAGATACAGGGGAGGGAGCTCCTACAATGAGCAGTTCTTC.

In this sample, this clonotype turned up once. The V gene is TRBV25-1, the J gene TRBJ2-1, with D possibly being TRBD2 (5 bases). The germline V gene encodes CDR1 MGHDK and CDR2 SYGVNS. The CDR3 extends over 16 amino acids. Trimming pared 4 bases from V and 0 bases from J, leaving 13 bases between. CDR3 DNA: TGTGCCAGCAGTGTGGCTAGCCATAGCTCCTACAATGAGCAGTTCTTC. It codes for CASSVASHSSYNEQFF.

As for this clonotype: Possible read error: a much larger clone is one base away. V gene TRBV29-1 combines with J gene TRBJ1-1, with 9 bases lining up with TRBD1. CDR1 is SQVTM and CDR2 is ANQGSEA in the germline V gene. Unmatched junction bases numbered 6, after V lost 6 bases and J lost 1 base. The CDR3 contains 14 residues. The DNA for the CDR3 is TGCAGCGTCGGACAGGGGATCACGAACACTGAAGCTTTCTTT. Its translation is CSVGQGITNTEAFF.

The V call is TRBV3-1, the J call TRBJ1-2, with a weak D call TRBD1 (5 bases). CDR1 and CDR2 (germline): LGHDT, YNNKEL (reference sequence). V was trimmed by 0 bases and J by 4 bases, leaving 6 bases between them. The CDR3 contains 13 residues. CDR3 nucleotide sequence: TGTGCCAGCAGCCAAGAAAGGGGCTATGGCTACACCTTC. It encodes CASSQERGYGYTF.

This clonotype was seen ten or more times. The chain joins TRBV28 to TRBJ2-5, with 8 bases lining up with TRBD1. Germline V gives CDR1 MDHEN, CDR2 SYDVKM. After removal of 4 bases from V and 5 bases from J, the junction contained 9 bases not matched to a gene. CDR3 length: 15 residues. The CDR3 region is CASSSRTGLGETQYF. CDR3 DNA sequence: TGTGCCAGCAGTTCAAGGACAGGGTTAGGGGAGACCCAGTACTTC.

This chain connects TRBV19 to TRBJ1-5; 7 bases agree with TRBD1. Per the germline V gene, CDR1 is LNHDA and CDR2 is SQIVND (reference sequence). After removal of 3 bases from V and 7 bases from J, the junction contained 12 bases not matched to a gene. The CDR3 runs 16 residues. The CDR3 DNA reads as TGTGCCAGTAGTATCGGGTGGGGAGACAGGGAGCAGCCCCAGCATTTT. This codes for CASSIGWGDREQPQHF.

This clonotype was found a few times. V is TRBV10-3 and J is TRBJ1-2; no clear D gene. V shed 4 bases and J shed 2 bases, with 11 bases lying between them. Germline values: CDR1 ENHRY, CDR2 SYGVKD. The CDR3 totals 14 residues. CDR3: CAISGFGRNYGYTF. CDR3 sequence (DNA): TGTGCCATCAGTGGGTTTGGCAGAAACTATGGCTACACCTTC.

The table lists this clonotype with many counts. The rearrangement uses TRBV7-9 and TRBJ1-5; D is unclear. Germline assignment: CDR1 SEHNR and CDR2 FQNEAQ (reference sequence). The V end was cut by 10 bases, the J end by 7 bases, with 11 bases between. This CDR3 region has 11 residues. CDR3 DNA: TGTGCCAAAATCGGCGGCCAGCCCCAGCATTTT. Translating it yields CAKIGGQPQHF.

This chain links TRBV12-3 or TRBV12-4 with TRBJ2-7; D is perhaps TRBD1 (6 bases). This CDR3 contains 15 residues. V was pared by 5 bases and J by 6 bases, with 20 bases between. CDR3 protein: CASSTSRWVGAEQYF. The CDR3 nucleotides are TGTGCCAGCAGTACCTCTCGGTGGGTGGGGGCCGAGCAGTACTTC.

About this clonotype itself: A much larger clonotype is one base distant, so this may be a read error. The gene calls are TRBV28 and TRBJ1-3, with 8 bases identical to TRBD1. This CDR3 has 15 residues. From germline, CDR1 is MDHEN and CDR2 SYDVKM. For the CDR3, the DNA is TGTGCCAGCAGTTCAGGGGGCGTCGAGGGAATCACCATATATTTT. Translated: CASSSGGVEGITIYF.

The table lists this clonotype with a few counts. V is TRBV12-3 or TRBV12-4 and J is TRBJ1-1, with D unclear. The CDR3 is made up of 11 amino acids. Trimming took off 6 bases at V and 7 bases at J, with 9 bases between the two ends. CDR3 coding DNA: TGTGCCAGCAGAAGGACCGGTGAAGCTTTCTTT. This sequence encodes CASRRTGEAFF.

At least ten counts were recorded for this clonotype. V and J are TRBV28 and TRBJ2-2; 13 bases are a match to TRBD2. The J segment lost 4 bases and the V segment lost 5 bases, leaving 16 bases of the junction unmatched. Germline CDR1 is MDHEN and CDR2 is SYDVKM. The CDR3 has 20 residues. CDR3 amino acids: CASSPDIGLAGAMSTGELFF. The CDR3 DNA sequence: TGTGCCAGCAGTCCTGACATTGGACTAGCGGGAGCCATGAGCACCGGGGAGCTGTTTTTT.

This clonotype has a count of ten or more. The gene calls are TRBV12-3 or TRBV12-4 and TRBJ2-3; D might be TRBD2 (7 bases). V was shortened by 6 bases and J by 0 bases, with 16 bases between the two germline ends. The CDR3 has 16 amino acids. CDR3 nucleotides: TGTGCCAGCAGCCGGGGAGGGGGTGCTAGCACAGATACGCAGTATTTT. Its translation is CASSRGGGASTDTQYF.